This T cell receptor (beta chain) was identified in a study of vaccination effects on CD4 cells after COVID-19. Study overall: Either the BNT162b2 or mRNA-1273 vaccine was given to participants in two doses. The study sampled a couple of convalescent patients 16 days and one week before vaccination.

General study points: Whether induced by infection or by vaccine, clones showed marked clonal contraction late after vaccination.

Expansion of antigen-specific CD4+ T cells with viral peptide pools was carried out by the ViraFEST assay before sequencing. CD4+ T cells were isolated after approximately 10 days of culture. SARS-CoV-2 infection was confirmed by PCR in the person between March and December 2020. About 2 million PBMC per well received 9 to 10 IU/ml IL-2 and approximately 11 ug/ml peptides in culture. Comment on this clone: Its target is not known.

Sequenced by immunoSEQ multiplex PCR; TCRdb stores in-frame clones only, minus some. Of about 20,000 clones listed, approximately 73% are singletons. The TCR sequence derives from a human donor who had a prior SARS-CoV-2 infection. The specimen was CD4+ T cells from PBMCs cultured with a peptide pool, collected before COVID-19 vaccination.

CDR3 DNA: TGCGCCAGCAGCTTGGGTCCTAGCCGTGGCACAGATACGCAGTATTTT. Translation: CASSLGPSRGTDTQYF. The rearrangement uses TRBV5-1 and TRBJ2-3, with D possibly TRBD2 on 5 matching bases. Germline assignment: CDR1 SGHRS and CDR2 YFSETQ. The length of the CDR3 is 16 residues. Trimming took 0 bases from V and 1 from J, leaving 12 bases between them.